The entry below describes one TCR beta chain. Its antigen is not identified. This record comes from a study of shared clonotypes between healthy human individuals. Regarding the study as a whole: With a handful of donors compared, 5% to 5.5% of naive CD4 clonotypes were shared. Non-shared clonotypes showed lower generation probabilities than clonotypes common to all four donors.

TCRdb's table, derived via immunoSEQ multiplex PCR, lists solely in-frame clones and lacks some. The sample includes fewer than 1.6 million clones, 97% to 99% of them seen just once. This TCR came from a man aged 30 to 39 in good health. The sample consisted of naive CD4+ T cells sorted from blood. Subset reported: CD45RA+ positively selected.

CDR3 DNA: TGTGCCAGCAGTATAGCGGGAGGGCCGGGCAATGAGCAGTTCTTC. As protein: CASSIAGGPGNEQFF. The chain links TRBV28 to TRBJ2-1, with TRBD2 matching over 11 bases. CDR3 length equals 15 residues. V gave up 5 bases and J gave up 6 bases; unmatched junction bases: 6. Germline V gives CDR1 MDHEN, CDR2 SYDVKM.